The next 30 T cell receptor beta chains were all read from a single sample in a study of blood T cell repertoires in COVID-19. Using immunoSEQ multiplex PCR, the repertoire was profiled, and TCRdb retains in-frame clones only, with some absent. In the table there are about 190,000 clones, 80% to 90% of which are singletons. Input material: peripheral blood. The receptors originated from a man aged 25-45 years with acute or convalescent COVID-19.

V is TRBV5-4 and J is TRBJ2-7, with 11 bases that match TRBD1. This CDR3 has 16 residues. V shed 4 bases and J 3 bases; nucleotides not matched to a gene: 9. Germline V CDR1 and CDR2: SGHNT, YYREEE (reference sequence). CDR3 DNA sequence: TGTGCCAGCAGCCGTTCCTCGGGACAGGGGGTCTACGAGCAGTACTTC. Translated, it gives CASSRSSGQGVYEQYF.

The chain links TRBV27 to TRBJ2-3; 10 bases are a match to TRBD1. Trimming took 10 bases from V and 1 from J; bases not matched to a gene: 8. Germline lookup yields CDR1 MNHEY and CDR2 SMNVEV (reference sequence). This CDR3 is 15 amino acids long. CDR3 protein: CATRDRGLGTDTQYF. The CDR3 DNA sequence: TGTGCCACCCGCGACAGGGGGCTTGGCACAGATACGCAGTATTTT.

There are many counts of this clone. The CDR3, as DNA: TGTGCCAGCAGCCAATCACAACAGGGGGAAAGGCCCCAGCATTTT. This gives the protein CASSQSQQGERPQHF. V usage is TRBV3-1 (or the pseudogene TRBV3-2) and J usage is TRBJ1-5; 8 nucleotides agree with TRBD1. This CDR3 spans 15 amino acids. Germline V gene lookup returns CDR1 LGHDT and CDR2 YNNKEL (reference sequence). V shed 2 bases, J shed 9 bases, and the junction held 9 bases outside the gene matches.

V gene TRBV11-3 combines with J gene TRBJ1-1; 8 nucleotides line up with TRBD1. V lost 2 bases and J lost 7; bases outside the gene matches: 3. From germline, CDR1 is SGHNT and CDR2 YENEEA. The CDR3 loop spans 13 amino acids. CDR3 sequence: CASSLTGQDEAFF. CDR3 sequence (DNA): TGTGCCAGCAGCTTAACGGGACAGGATGAAGCTTTCTTT.

The chain carries TRBV3-1 (or the pseudogene TRBV3-2) and TRBJ2-3; 8 bases match TRBD1. This CDR3 region has 15 residues. Germline V gene data show CDR1 as LGHDT and CDR2 as YNNKEL (reference sequence). V lost 3 bases, J lost 0 bases, and 2 bases stayed unmatched. CDR3 bases: TGTGCCAGCAGCCACCAGGGGGCTAGCACAGATACGCAGTATTTT. Translation: CASSHQGASTDTQYF.

The gene calls are TRBV19 and TRBJ2-7; D possibly corresponds to TRBD2 (6 bases). Trimming cost V 4 bases and J 10 bases, with 26 bases left between them. The length of the CDR3 is 16 residues. Germline V CDR1 and CDR2: LNHDA, SQIVND (reference sequence). The CDR3 nucleotides are TGTGCCAGTAGTAGTACGAAGTTTCGGGACTCCGGGGAACAGTACTTC. Translated, it gives CASSSTKFRDSGEQYF.

This chain connects TRBV27 to TRBJ2-2; 8 bases fit TRBD2. Losses at the gene ends were 6 bases for V and 6 bases for J; bases not matched to a gene: 9. CDR1 and CDR2 (germline): MNHEY, SMNVEV (reference sequence). There are 15 residues in the CDR3. The CDR3 protein is CASRESSGGAGELFF. In nucleotides, the CDR3 is TGTGCCAGCAGGGAATCCTCCGGGGGGGCCGGGGAGCTGTTTTTT.

V is TRBV5-8 and J is TRBJ2-1; 12 bases match TRBD2. The CDR3 contains 16 residues. The V segment lost 4 bases and the J segment 8 bases; nucleotides outside the gene matches: 10. Germline values: CDR1 SGHTS, CDR2 YDEGEE. The CDR3 protein is CASSLEVLAGGHEQFF. The CDR3 DNA reads as TGTGCCAGCAGCCTCGAGGTACTAGCGGGAGGCCATGAGCAGTTCTTC.

The chain recombines TRBV5-6 with TRBJ2-3; 14 bases fit TRBD2. V lost 2 bases and J lost 4; bases outside the gene matches: 6. Per germline, CDR1 SGHDT and CDR2 YYEEEE. The CDR3 is made up of 17 amino acids. This CDR3 is CASSLRTSGRRADTQYF. CDR3 nucleotides: TGTGCCAGCAGCTTACGGACTAGCGGGAGGAGGGCAGATACGCAGTATTTT.

The chain uses TRBV7-9 and TRBJ2-1; no clear D gene. This CDR3 is 14 amino acids long. V dropped 3 bases and J dropped 6 bases, with 12 bases sitting between them. Germline V CDR1 and CDR2: SEHNR, FQNEAQ (reference sequence). The CDR3 loop is CASSFPPGRNEQFF. In nucleotides, the CDR3 is TGTGCCAGCAGCTTTCCTCCAGGCCGCAATGAGCAGTTCTTC.

The chain combines TRBV24-1 with TRBJ2-5, with 13 bases fitting TRBD2. Germline CDR1 reads KGHDR; CDR2 reads SFDVKD. The CDR3 runs to 21 residues. With V trimmed by 5 bases and J by 1 base, 18 bases remained unmatched. The CDR3 loop is CATSVLAGTSGITGFQETQYF. CDR3 in DNA: TGTGCCACCAGTGTCCTCGCCGGGACTAGCGGGATCACAGGGTTCCAAGAGACCCAGTACTTC.

This clone was seen a few times. The rearrangement uses TRBV7-9 and TRBJ1-2; TRBD1 matches 7 bases. The germline V gene encodes CDR1 SEHNR and CDR2 FQNEAQ (reference sequence). The CDR3 loop spans 16 amino acids. J gave up 3 bases and V 5 bases, and 12 bases lay outside the gene matches. CDR3 coding DNA: TGTGCCAGCAGCGAGTCCGGGACAGAACTTTACTATGGCTACACCTTC. Amino acids: CASSESGTELYYGYTF.

The chain uses TRBV10-2 and TRBJ2-1, with 12 positions matching TRBD2. V lost 4 bases, J lost 7 bases, and 8 bases stayed unmatched. From germline, CDR1 is WSHSY and CDR2 SAAADI. The CDR3 runs 16 residues. Written as DNA, the CDR3 is TGCGCCAGCAGTGTCAGAGGACTAGCGGGAATTAATGAGCAGTTCTTC. Translated, it gives CASSVRGLAGINEQFF.

The V gene is TRBV25-1, the J gene TRBJ1-2, with 10 positions matching TRBD1. The CDR3 spans 15 residues. Germline V gene data show CDR1 as MGHDK and CDR2 as SYGVNS. V dropped 4 bases and J dropped 4; count of bases not matched to a gene: 6. The CDR3 here is CASSATGTGVYGYTF. CDR3 sequence (DNA): TGTGCCAGCAGTGCTACCGGGACAGGGGTCTATGGCTACACCTTC.

This clone was detected only a few times. The chain is built from TRBV29-1 and TRBJ1-1; D gene unclear. The CDR3 loop spans 15 amino acids. Deletions cut 0 bases from V and 4 bases from J, with 15 bases between. Germline CDR1 reads SQVTM; CDR2 reads ANQGSEA. DNA of the CDR3: TGCAGCGTTGAAGATCGGGGAGGGCCCAGCACTGAAGCTTTCTTT. It codes for CSVEDRGGPSTEAFF. Filled out from reference TRBV29-1 and TRBJ1-1, the complete variable domain reads SAVISQKPSRDICQRGTSLTIQCQVDSQVTMMFWYRQQPGQSLTLIATANQGSEATYESGFVIDKFPISRPNLTFSTLTVSNMSPEDSSIYLCSVEDRGGPSTEAFFGQGTRLTVV.

This chain uses TRBV29-1 with TRBJ1-1; D may be TRBD1 (5 bases). V was clipped by 7 bases and J by 0 bases, with 18 bases between them. Germline V gene sequence: CDR1 SQVTM, CDR2 ANQGSEA. This CDR3 has 15 amino acids. CDR3 sequence: CSANDGASLNTEAFF. The CDR3 DNA sequence: TGCAGCGCCAATGATGGGGCGAGCCTGAACACTGAAGCTTTCTTT.

The table lists this clone with a count of one. CDR3 coding DNA: TGTGCCACCAGCGCCGGGGACAGGATCACCTATGGGGATAATGAAAAACTGTTTTTT. Translated, it gives CATSAGDRITYGDNEKLFF. The chain has TRBV24-1 and TRBJ1-4; TRBD1 matches at 8 bases. The CDR3 covers 19 residues. V lost 7 bases to trimming and J lost 4 bases; unmatched junction nucleotides: 19. Per the germline V gene, CDR1 is KGHDR and CDR2 is SFDVKD.

In its sample, this clone was seen a few times. The V and J genes are TRBV18 and TRBJ1-3, with D possibly matching TRBD1 (5 bases). The V end was cut by 3 bases, the J end by 2 bases, with 11 bases between. CDR3 length: 15 amino acids. Germline assignment: CDR1 KGHSH and CDR2 LQKENI. Here the CDR3 DNA reads TGTGCCAGCTCACCTGCGGACACGACTGGAAACACCATATATTTT. Its protein is CASSPADTTGNTIYF.

The chain carries TRBV5-6 and TRBJ1-4, with 7 positions matching TRBD1. Germline V gene sequence: CDR1 SGHDT, CDR2 YYEEEE. The CDR3 loop spans 13 amino acids. With 6 bases clipped from V and 8 bases from J, the junction kept 7 bases outside the gene matches. CDR3 sequence: CASTQGGSEKLFF. CDR3 DNA sequence: TGTGCCAGCACCCAGGGGGGAAGCGAAAAACTGTTTTTT.

The rearrangement links TRBV27 to TRBJ2-2; 7 positions match TRBD2. The CDR3 is 15 amino acids. From germline, CDR1 is MNHEY and CDR2 SMNVEV (reference sequence). The trim removed 2 bases at V and 1 base at J, leaving 1 base unmatched. The CDR3 DNA reads TGTGCCAGCAGTTTAAGCGGGGAGAACACCGGGGAGCTGTTTTTT. Translated, it gives CASSLSGENTGELFF.

This clone appeared once. The chain uses TRBV29-1 and TRBJ2-1; D is perhaps TRBD2 (5 bases). This CDR3 is 12 amino acids long. Germline-derived CDR1 and CDR2 are SQVTM and ANQGSEA. V was clipped by 5 bases and J by 7 bases, with 12 bases between them. CDR3 DNA: TGCAGCGTTTTAGCGTTAAAAAATGAGCAGTTCTTC. Encoded protein: CSVLALKNEQFF.

The chain links TRBV6-5 to TRBJ1-5; tentative D call: TRBD1 (5 bases). CDR1 MNHEY and CDR2 SVGAGI come from the germline V gene. Between the trimmed V and J ends, which lost 5 bases and 3 bases, there was a span of 14 bases. The CDR3 extends over 15 amino acids. The CDR3 loop reads CASSRKRDVNQPQHF. The CDR3 region has the DNA TGTGCCAGCAGTAGAAAGCGGGACGTCAATCAGCCCCAGCATTTT.

V is TRBV7-2 and J is TRBJ1-2; 8 bases agree with TRBD1. With 5 bases clipped from V and 3 bases from J, the junction kept 8 bases outside the gene matches. CDR1 SGHTA and CDR2 FQGNSA come from the germline V gene. This CDR3 region has 15 residues. The CDR3 DNA sequence: TGTGCCAGCAGCCCACGGACAGGGAGGGACTATGGCTACACCTTC. This encodes CASSPRTGRDYGYTF.

This chain connects TRBV9 to TRBJ2-3; tentative D call: TRBD2 (7 bases). This CDR3 spans 16 amino acids. V lost 0 bases and J 5 bases, leaving 16 bases between the germline ends. Germline values: CDR1 SGDLS, CDR2 YYNGEE. The CDR3 nucleotides are TGTGCCAGCAGCGTAGATGAGGGGGGGCCGTTAGATACGCAGTATTTT. This gives the protein CASSVDEGGPLDTQYF.

V usage is TRBV6-5 and J usage is TRBJ1-2, with D unclear. This CDR3 region has 14 residues. V was shortened by 7 bases and J by 11 bases, with 23 bases between the two germline ends. Germline CDR1 reads MNHEY; CDR2 reads SVGAGI. CDR3 in amino acids: CASTRGEPVREYTF. In nucleotides, the CDR3 is TGTGCCAGCACTCGAGGCGAGCCGGTTCGGGAATACACCTTC.

V and J are TRBV6-6 and TRBJ1-5; no clear D. Germline CDR1 is MNHNY and CDR2 is SVGAGI (reference sequence). CDR3 size: 12 residues. Trimming removed 2 bases at V and 7 bases at J, with 6 bases between. CDR3 protein: CASSYEAQPQHF. The CDR3 nucleotides read TGTGCCAGCAGTTACGAAGCCCAGCCCCAGCATTTT.

The rearrangement uses TRBV14 and TRBJ1-1; no reliable D call. CDR1 is SGHDN, CDR2 FVKESK, per germline. CDR3 length equals 14 residues. Trimming took 0 bases from V and 8 from J, leaving 13 bases between them. The CDR3 loop reads CASSQEWMAGEAFF. The CDR3 DNA is TGTGCCAGCAGCCAAGAGTGGATGGCGGGGGAAGCTTTCTTT.

This clone was picked up a small number of times. The CDR3 DNA reads as TGCGCCAGCAGATATAGTCCCGGGACATTTGATAATGGCTACACCTTC. It is translated as CASRYSPGTFDNGYTF. The J gene is TRBJ1-2, the V gene TRBV5-1; D might be TRBD1 (6 bases). This CDR3 region has 16 residues. Looked up from germline, CDR1 is SGHRS and CDR2 is YFSETQ. Trimming removed 5 bases at V and 6 bases at J, with 23 bases between.

The V gene is TRBV18, the J gene TRBJ1-5, with TRBD1 identical over 7 bases. J was trimmed by 5 bases and V by 6 bases; bases with no gene match: 10. This CDR3 has 15 amino acids. The V gene's germline CDR1 is KGHSH and CDR2 LQKENI. CDR3 in DNA: TGTGCCAGCTCGCCGCCGGGACAGAATCATCAGCCCCAGCATTTT. Translation: CASSPPGQNHQPQHF. The variable domain in full, with the rest retrieved from reference TRBV18 and TRBJ1-5, is NAGVMQNPRHLVRRRGQEARLRCSPMKGHSHVYWYRQLPEEGLKFMVYLQKENIIDESGMPKERFSAEFPKEGPSILRIQQVVRGDSAAYFCASSPPGQNHQPQHFGDGTRLSIL.

The J gene is TRBJ2-7, the V gene TRBV4-2; TRBD2 might be the D (6 bases). CDR3 length: 18 residues. Germline CDR1 is LGHNA and CDR2 is YNFKEQ. V was clipped by 4 bases and J by 4 bases, with 26 bases between them. The CDR3 reads CASSPHEISGFLTYEQYF. The CDR3 DNA reads as TGTGCCAGCAGCCCCCACGAAATAAGCGGGTTCTTAACTTACGAGCAGTACTTC.